The 10 T cell receptor beta chains below were found in one sample sequenced in a study of early T cells in non-severe SARS-CoV-2 infection. Each CDR3 protein is one row after TCRdb ran MiXCR on the 5' RACE reads. Here the sample spans some 89,000 distinct CDR3 sequences, approximately 11% being singletons. Sequences were derived from whole blood, sampled at baseline. The receptors come from an adult who was a healthcare worker with PCR-confirmed SARS-CoV-2 infection or an uninfected control (not recorded which).

The chain uses TRBV6-1 and TRBJ2-1, with TRBD2 matching over 9 bases. The V segment lost 1 base and the J segment 7 bases; nucleotides outside the gene matches: 8. Germline V gene lookup returns CDR1 MNHNS and CDR2 SASEGT. There are 16 residues in the CDR3. The CDR3 bases are TGTGCCAGCAGTGAAGAGCTGGCTAGCGGGATTAATGAGCAGTTCTTC. Translation gives CASSEELASGINEQFF.

This clonotype has a count of ten or more. This chain connects TRBV9 to TRBJ1-5; tentative D call: TRBD1 (5 bases). Germline lookup yields CDR1 SGDLS and CDR2 YYNGEE. This CDR3 comprises 15 residues. The V and J ends lost 0 bases and 3 bases respectively, with 10 bases between them. CDR3 sequence reads: CASSVAGAVNQPQHF. Written as DNA, the CDR3 is TGTGCCAGCAGCGTAGCTGGGGCAGTCAATCAGCCCCAGCATTTT.

This clonotype was seen ten or more times. The chain recombines TRBV5-8 with TRBJ1-6; D is uncertain. Trimming pared 2 bases from V and 7 bases from J, leaving 7 bases between. This CDR3 comprises 13 residues. Looked up from germline, CDR1 is SGHTS and CDR2 is YDEGEE. CDR3 in amino acids: CASSFYSNSPLHF. The DNA of the CDR3 is TGTGCCAGCAGCTTTTACAGCAATTCACCCCTCCACTTT.

This clonotype was observed many times. The V and J genes are TRBV7-2 and TRBJ1-1; 9 bases are a match to TRBD1. This CDR3 has 14 amino acids. V lost 5 bases to trimming and J lost 10 bases; unmatched junction nucleotides: 11. Looked up from germline, CDR1 is SGHTA and CDR2 is FQGNSA. CDR3 residues: CASSPRGTGSSAFF. CDR3 DNA: TGTGCCAGCAGCCCCCGCGGGACAGGGTCTTCAGCTTTCTTT. Full variable domain (missing parts from reference TRBV7-2 and TRBJ1-1): GAGVSQSPSNKVTEKGKDVELRCDPISGHTALYWYRQSLGQGLEFLIYFQGNSAPDKSGLPSDRFSAERTGGSVSTLTIQRTQQEDSAVYLCASSPRGTGSSAFFGQGTRLTVV.

This clonotype was observed many times. The rearrangement joins TRBV19 to TRBJ1-4; D gene uncertain. The V gene lost 6 bases and the J gene lost 5 bases, with 16 bases spanning the gap. This CDR3 is 15 amino acids long. Germline loops: CDR1 LNHDA, CDR2 SQIVND (reference sequence). CDR3 nucleotide sequence: TGTGCCAGTAGCAGTCAAGCAGCGCTAAATGAAAAACTGTTTTTT. This encodes CASSSQAALNEKLFF.

This clonotype was picked up many times. The chain combines TRBV12-3 or TRBV12-4 with TRBJ1-1; D might be TRBD1 (5 bases). Trimming removed 5 bases at V and 5 bases at J, with 9 bases between. The CDR3 is 12 amino acids. The CDR3 loop reads CASSPGGTEAFF. CDR3 DNA sequence: TGTGCCAGCAGTCCTGGGGGAACTGAAGCTTTCTTT.

In this sample, this clonotype turned up a few times. This chain connects TRBV18 to TRBJ2-4, with D maybe TRBD2 (5 bases). The CDR3 spans 15 residues. The V gene's germline CDR1 is KGHSH and CDR2 LQKENI. V was trimmed by 0 bases and J by 8 bases, leaving 14 bases between them. The CDR3 is CASSPPWLDGDIQYF. For the CDR3, the DNA is TGTGCCAGCTCACCACCGTGGCTAGACGGGGACATTCAGTACTTC.

This clonotype has just a few counts. The chain uses TRBV6-6 and TRBJ1-1; D not resolved. V was pared by 2 bases and J by 1 base, with 2 bases between. The CDR3 totals 12 residues. Germline V lookup: CDR1 MNHNY, CDR2 SVGAGI (reference sequence). As DNA, the CDR3 is TGTGCCAGCAGTTACCAGAACACTGAAGCTTTCTTT. This gives the protein CASSYQNTEAFF.

This clonotype has just a few counts. The gene calls are TRBV11-2 and TRBJ2-1; 11 bases are a match to TRBD2. CDR1 and CDR2 from the germline V gene are SGHAT and FQNNGV. V trimming: 0 bases; J trimming: 12 bases; junction bases outside the gene matches: 10. The CDR3 runs 16 residues. As DNA, the CDR3 is TGTGCCAGCAGCTTAGATAGGAGACTAGCGGGGATGGGGCAGTTCTTC. It is translated as CASSLDRRLAGMGQFF.

This clonotype was seen many times. The chain recombines TRBV20-1 with TRBJ2-1, with 9 bases matching TRBD2. Losses at the gene ends were 4 bases for V and 6 bases for J; bases not matched to a gene: 4. CDR1 is DFQATT and CDR2 is SNEGSKA in the germline V gene (reference sequence). The CDR3 loop spans 13 amino acids. The DNA for the CDR3 is TGCAGTGCTAAACTAGCGGGCCCCAATGAGCAGTTCTTC. It specifies CSAKLAGPNEQFF.